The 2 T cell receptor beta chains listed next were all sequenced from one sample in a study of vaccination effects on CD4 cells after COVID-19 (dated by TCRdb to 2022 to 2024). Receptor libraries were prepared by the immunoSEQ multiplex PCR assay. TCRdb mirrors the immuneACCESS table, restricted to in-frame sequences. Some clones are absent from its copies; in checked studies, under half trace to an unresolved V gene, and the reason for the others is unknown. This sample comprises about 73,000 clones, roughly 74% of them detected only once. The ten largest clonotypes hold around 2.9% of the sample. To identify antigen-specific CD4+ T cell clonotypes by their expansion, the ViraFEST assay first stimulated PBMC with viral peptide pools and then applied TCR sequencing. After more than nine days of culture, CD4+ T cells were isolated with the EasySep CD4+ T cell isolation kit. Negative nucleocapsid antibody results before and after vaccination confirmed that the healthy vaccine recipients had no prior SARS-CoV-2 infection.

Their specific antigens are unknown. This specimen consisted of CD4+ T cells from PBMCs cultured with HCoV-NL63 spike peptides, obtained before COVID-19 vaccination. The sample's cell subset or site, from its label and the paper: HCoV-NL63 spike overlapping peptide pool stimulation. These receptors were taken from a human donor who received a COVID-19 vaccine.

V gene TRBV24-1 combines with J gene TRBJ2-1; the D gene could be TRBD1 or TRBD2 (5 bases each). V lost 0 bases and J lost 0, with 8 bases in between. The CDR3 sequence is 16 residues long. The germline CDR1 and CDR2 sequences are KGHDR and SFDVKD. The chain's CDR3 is CATSDLEGSSYNEQFF. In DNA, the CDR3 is TGTGCCACCAGTGATTTGGAGGGGAGCTCCTACAATGAGCAGTTCTTC.

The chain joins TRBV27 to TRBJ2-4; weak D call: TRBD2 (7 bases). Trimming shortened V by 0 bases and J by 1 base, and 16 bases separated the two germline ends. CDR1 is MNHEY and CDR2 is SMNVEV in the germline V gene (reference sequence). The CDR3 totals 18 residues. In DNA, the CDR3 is TGTGCCAGCAGTTTATCAGATCCGGGGGGCCGCGCCAAAAACATTCAGTACTTC. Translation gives CASSLSDPGGRAKNIQYF.